This T cell receptor beta chain was found in a study of post-analysis software for immune sequencing data. Study background: Secondary progressive, relapsing-remitting and progressive-relapsing multiple sclerosis were among the included disease courses. Study-level points and caveats: In multiple sclerosis, normalized Chao1 diversity was significantly below that of controls. TRBV5-6, TRBV5-1 and TRBV20-1 were among 4 or 5 TRBV segments more frequent in patients than controls.

Built from TCR beta cDNA, the libraries had unique molecular identifiers in them. TCRdb re-derived calls from the PCR reads in MiXCR, one entry per CDR3 protein. The profile shows under 650,000 distinct CDR3 sequences, 44% of them singletons. On this clonotype: Its antigen remains unidentified.

Trimming at V came to 0 bases and at J to 3 bases, leaving 8 bases not matched to a gene. CDR3 length equals 16 residues. In germline, CDR1 is SGHVS, CDR2 FQNEAQ. The V call is TRBV7-8, the J call TRBJ2-7, with 7 nucleotides matching TRBD2. This clonotype was obtained from a girl aged 10 to 17 with multiple sclerosis. Specimen: blood. DNA of the CDR3: TGTGCCAGCAGCTTAGCGCCATCGGGGGGTTTCTACGAGCAGTACTTC. Its protein is CASSLAPSGGFYEQYF.